These T cell receptor beta chains were read from a single sample in a study of blood T cell repertoires in COVID-19. TCRdb keeps only in-frame clones here, not all; method: immunoSEQ multiplex PCR. The sample has 300,000 to 450,000 clones, 85% to 90% seen once; the top ten hold around 2.9%. The specimen sequenced was peripheral blood. All receptors come from a human donor in a cohort sampled during active COVID-19. The CDR3 runs from the conserved cysteine through the conserved F or W. D genes are given only for firm matches. The size field is filled for only some rows; it gives once, few, many or a size class.

-	-	TRBV4-2	TRBJ2-3	CASSQDLADTQYF	TGTGCCAGCAGCCAAGACCTAGCAGATACGCAGTATTTT
-	TRBD1	TRBV7-3	TRBJ1-1	CASSLGQGVNTEAFF	TGTGCCAGCAGCTTAGGACAGGGAGTGAACACTGAAGCTTTCTTT
-	-	TRBV27	TRBJ1-6	CASSLSKPWYPGSPLHF	TGTGCCAGCAGTTTATCGAAACCTTGGTACCCCGGTTCACCCCTCCACTTT
-	-	TRBV29-1	TRBJ2-7	CSVEGFRGEQYF	TGCAGCGTTGAAGGTTTCCGAGGGGAGCAGTACTTC
-	-	TRBV15	TRBJ2-1	CATNTGAPYNEQFF	TGTGCCACCAACACGGGAGCCCCCTACAATGAGCAGTTCTTC
-	-	TRBV12-3/TRBV12-4	TRBJ1-4	CASSLSVNEKLFF	TGTGCCAGCAGTTTATCAGTTAATGAAAAACTGTTTTTT
-	-	TRBV30	TRBJ2-7	CAWSEQGINSYEQYF	TGTGCCTGGAGTGAACAGGGCATTAACTCCTACGAGCAGTACTTC
-	-	TRBV2	TRBJ1-2	CASRAGTSAGYGYTF	TGTGCCAGCAGAGCAGGGACATCCGCCGGCTATGGCTACACCTTC
few	TRBD1	TRBV19	TRBJ1-3	CASGQGTSGNTIYF	TGTGCCAGCGGACAGGGGACCTCTGGAAACACCATATATTTT
once	-	TRBV18	TRBJ1-2	CASSQDSNYGYTF	TGTGCCAGCTCACAAGACAGCAACTATGGCTACACCTTC
-	-	TRBV30	TRBJ1-5	CAWNGGIGQPQHF	TGTGCCTGGAACGGGGGAATTGGGCAGCCCCAGCATTTT
-	-	TRBV28	TRBJ1-1	CASSLMAGLNTEAFF	TGTGCCAGCAGTTTGATGGCAGGTTTGAACACTGAAGCTTTCTTT
-	TRBD2	TRBV29-1	TRBJ2-7	CSVEGLAGSSYEQYF	TGCAGCGTTGAGGGCCTAGCGGGAAGCTCCTACGAGCAGTACTTC
-	TRBD1	TRBV11-2	TRBJ2-3	CASSLGSWDREDTDTQYF	TGTGCCAGCAGCTTAGGTAGCTGGGACAGGGAGGACACAGATACGCAGTATTTT
-	TRBD1	TRBV30	TRBJ2-6	CAWSRHRGLLRANVLTF	TGTGCCTGGAGTAGGCACAGGGGGCTCCTTAGGGCCAACGTCCTGACTTTC
-	TRBD1	TRBV30	TRBJ1-1	CAWKALWQGAILNTEAFF	TGTGCCTGGAAGGCTCTTTGGCAGGGGGCTATCTTGAACACTGAAGCTTTCTTT
-	TRBD1	TRBV6-6	TRBJ1-2	CASSFDRAYGYTF	TGTGCCAGCAGTTTCGACAGGGCCTATGGCTACACCTTC
-	TRBD2	TRBV2	TRBJ2-3	CASSAAGGILGDTQYF	TGTGCCAGCAGTGCAGCGGGAGGGATTCTCGGAGATACGCAGTATTTT
-	-	TRBV25-1	TRBJ2-1	CASSELATDSYNEQFF	TGTGCCAGCAGTGAATTGGCCACCGACTCCTACAATGAGCAGTTCTTC
once	-	TRBV4-2	TRBJ1-1	CASSQLWEVGEAFF	TGTGCCAGCAGCCAACTATGGGAGGTGGGTGAAGCTTTCTTT
-	TRBD1	TRBV7-2	TRBJ1-1	CASSLAAGGNTEAFF	TGTGCCAGCAGCTTAGCGGCAGGGGGGAACACTGAAGCTTTCTTT
-	-	TRBV6-6	TRBJ1-1	CASSQDTSTEAFF	TGTGCCAGCAGCCAGGACACCTCAACTGAAGCTTTCTTT
-	-	TRBV6-6	TRBJ1-1	CASSPPPRGANTEAFF	TGTGCCAGCAGTCCTCCCCCGCGGGGAGCGAACACTGAAGCTTTCTTT
-	TRBD2	TRBV30	TRBJ2-5	CAWRLAGETQYF	TGTGCCTGGCGGCTAGCGGGAGAGACCCAGTACTTC
-	-	TRBV7-2	TRBJ1-1	CASIPDRENTEAFF	TGTGCCAGCATCCCTGACAGAGAGAACACTGAAGCTTTCTTT
-	TRBD2	TRBV6-1	TRBJ2-7	CASSVAGAPYEQYF	TGTGCCAGCAGTGTAGCGGGGGCTCCCTACGAGCAGTACTTC
-	TRBD2	TRBV11-2	TRBJ2-3	CASSLEASGRLWSGDTQYF	TGTGCCAGCAGCTTAGAGGCTAGCGGGAGGTTGTGGAGCGGAGATACGCAGTATTTT
-	TRBD2	TRBV7-9	TRBJ2-1	CASSLRSSGTHNEQFF	TGTGCCAGCAGCTTGCGTTCTAGCGGGACTCACAATGAGCAGTTCTTC
-	-	TRBV3-1/TRBV3-2	TRBJ2-3	CASSQLGTDTQYF	TGTGCCAGCAGCCAACTAGGCACAGATACGCAGTATTTT
-	-	TRBV4-1	TRBJ1-1	CASRTRAATPEAFF	TGCGCCAGCAGAACCAGGGCCGCGACACCTGAAGCTTTCTTT
-	TRBD1	TRBV6-6	TRBJ2-7	CASSLTFPGQGRQYEQYF	TGTGCCAGCAGTCTCACCTTCCCGGGACAGGGGCGGCAGTACGAGCAGTACTTC
-	-	TRBV5-4	TRBJ1-2	CASSGDTVNYGYTF	TGTGCCAGCAGCGGGGACACGGTTAACTATGGCTACACCTTC
-	TRBD2	TRBV5-1	TRBJ2-1	CASSLIGLAGPPNEQFF	TGCGCCAGCAGCTTGATAGGACTAGCGGGACCCCCCAATGAGCAGTTCTTC
-	TRBD1	TRBV6-5	TRBJ2-5	CASSRGQGGETQYF	TGTGCCAGCAGCCGGGGACAGGGTGGTGAGACCCAGTACTTC
-	TRBD2	TRBV4-1	TRBJ2-7	CASSQVTSGGPTSYEQYF	TGCGCCAGCAGCCAAGTCACTAGCGGGGGTCCGACCTCCTACGAGCAGTACTTC
few	-	TRBV6-1	TRBJ2-7	CASSPGDEQYF	TGTGCCAGCAGCCCCGGGGACGAGCAGTACTTC
-	-	TRBV7-9	TRBJ1-1	CASRTGQQPNTEAFF	TGTGCCAGCAGGACCGGACAGCAACCGAACACTGAAGCTTTCTTT
once	-	TRBV18	TRBJ1-2	CASSPDPLRTGRNYGYTF	TGTGCCAGCTCACCAGATCCACTCCGAACAGGGAGAAACTATGGCTACACCTTC
once	-	TRBV6-1	TRBJ2-7	CASSEQGVPGAYEQYF	TGTGCCAGCAGTGAGCAGGGGGTTCCGGGGGCCTACGAGCAGTACTTC
-	-	TRBV5-1	TRBJ2-3	CASRATDPHTDTQYF	TGCGCCAGCAGGGCGACTGACCCACACACAGATACGCAGTATTTT
-	-	TRBV29-1	TRBJ2-5	CSVVQGGETQYF	TGCAGCGTTGTCCAGGGTGGCGAGACCCAGTACTTC
-	-	TRBV5-4	TRBJ1-1	CASSLAGRENTEAFF	TGTGCCAGCAGCTTGGCCGGCAGGGAGAACACTGAAGCTTTCTTT
-	TRBD2	TRBV9	TRBJ2-5	CASSVSGGAGETQYF	TGTGCCAGCAGCGTTAGCGGGGGGGCTGGGGAGACCCAGTACTTC
-	TRBD2	TRBV10-2	TRBJ2-1	CASKGLAGGMGEQFF	TGCGCCAGCAAGGGTCTAGCGGGGGGGATGGGTGAGCAGTTCTTC
-	TRBD1	TRBV5-4	TRBJ2-5	CASSSTGTQETQYF	TGTGCCAGCAGCTCGACAGGGACCCAAGAGACCCAGTACTTC
-	TRBD1	TRBV10-3	TRBJ1-2	CAISRTGGNYGYTF	TGTGCCATCAGCAGGACAGGGGGCAACTATGGCTACACCTTC
-	TRBD2	TRBV18	TRBJ2-1	CASSPLFPGRDSYNEQFF	TGTGCCAGCTCACCACTGTTTCCCGGGAGGGATTCCTACAATGAGCAGTTCTTC
once	TRBD1	TRBV30	TRBJ1-1	CACQGAGDTEAFF	TGTGCCTGCCAGGGGGCCGGGGACACTGAAGCTTTCTTT
-	TRBD1	TRBV5-1	TRBJ1-4	CASSDGRTGGITNEKLFF	TGCGCCAGCAGCGATGGCCGAACAGGGGGCATAACTAATGAAAAACTGTTTTTT
-	-	TRBV30	TRBJ2-7	CAWSWGPDEQYF	TGTGCCTGGAGTTGGGGGCCAGACGAGCAGTACTTC